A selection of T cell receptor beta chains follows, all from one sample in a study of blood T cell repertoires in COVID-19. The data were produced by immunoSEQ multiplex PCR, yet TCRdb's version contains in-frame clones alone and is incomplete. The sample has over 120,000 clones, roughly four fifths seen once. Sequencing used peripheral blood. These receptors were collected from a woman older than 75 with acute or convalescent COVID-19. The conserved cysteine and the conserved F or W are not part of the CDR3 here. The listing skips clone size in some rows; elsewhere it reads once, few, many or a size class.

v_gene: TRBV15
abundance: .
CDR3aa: ATSRALAGGGSYEQY

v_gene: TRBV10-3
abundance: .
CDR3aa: AISEGQGPYEQY

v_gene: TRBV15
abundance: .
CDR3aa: ATSPRGGEQF

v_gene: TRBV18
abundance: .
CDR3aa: ASSPSNPGGFGNTIY

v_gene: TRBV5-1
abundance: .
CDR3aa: ASSSATVGPYGYT

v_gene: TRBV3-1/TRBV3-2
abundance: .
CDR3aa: ASSQAPGGLPYEQY

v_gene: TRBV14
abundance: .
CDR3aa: ASSQVSRRQGIRDGYT

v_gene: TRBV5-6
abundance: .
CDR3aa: ASSYTGGGASYEQY

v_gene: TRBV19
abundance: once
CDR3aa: ASSIGTGPQH

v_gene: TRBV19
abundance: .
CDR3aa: ASSNGGGKNIQY

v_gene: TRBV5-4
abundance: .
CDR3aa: ASSSGVLAGGQETQY

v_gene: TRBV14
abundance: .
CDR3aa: ASSQEGDTPQH

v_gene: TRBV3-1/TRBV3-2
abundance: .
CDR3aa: ASSQLSGPTDTQY

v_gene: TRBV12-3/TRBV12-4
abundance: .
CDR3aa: ASSFDWNEQF

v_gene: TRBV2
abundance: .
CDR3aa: ASSGTGTYEQY

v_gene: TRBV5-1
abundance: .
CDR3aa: ASSLGTSGEGDTQY

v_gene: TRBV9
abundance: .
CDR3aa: ASSVSVDKPTYEQY

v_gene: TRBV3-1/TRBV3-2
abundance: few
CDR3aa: ASSQELGGIYTEAF

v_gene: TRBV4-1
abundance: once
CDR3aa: ASSPPGQGTGELF

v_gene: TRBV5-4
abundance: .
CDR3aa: ASSLGEGDFYGYT

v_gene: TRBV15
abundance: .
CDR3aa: ATSRDRGQGNTIY

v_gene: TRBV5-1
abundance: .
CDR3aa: ASSLSGFGANVLT

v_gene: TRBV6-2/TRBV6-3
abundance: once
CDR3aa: ASSSLGRGGATDTQY

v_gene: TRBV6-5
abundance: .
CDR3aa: ASGGGRTEAF

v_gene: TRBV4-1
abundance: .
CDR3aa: ASSQVGQGSQY

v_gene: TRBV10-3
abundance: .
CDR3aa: ATRRQENQPQH

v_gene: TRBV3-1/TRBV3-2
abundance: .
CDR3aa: ASSQNEAPEQY

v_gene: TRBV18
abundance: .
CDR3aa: ASSPEQRGGKQAF

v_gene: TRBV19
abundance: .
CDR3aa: ASSGQGVPNYGYT